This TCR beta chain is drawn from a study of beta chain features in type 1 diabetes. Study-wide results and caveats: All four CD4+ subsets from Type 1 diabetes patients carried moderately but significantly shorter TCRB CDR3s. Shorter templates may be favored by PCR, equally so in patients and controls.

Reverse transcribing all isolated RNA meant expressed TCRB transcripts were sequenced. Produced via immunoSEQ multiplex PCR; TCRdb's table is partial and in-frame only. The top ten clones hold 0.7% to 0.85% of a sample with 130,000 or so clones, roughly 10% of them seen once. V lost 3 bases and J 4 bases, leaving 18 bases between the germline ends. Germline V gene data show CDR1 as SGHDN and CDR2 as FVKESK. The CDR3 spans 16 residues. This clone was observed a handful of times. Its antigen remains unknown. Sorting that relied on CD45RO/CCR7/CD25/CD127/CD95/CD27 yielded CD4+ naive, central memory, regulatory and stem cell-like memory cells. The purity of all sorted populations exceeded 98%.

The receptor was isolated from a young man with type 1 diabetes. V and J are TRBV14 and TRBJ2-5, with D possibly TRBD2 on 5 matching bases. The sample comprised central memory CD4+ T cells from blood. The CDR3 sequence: CASSHLGKGGGETQYF. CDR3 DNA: TGTGCCAGCAGCCACCTTGGAAAGGGCGGAGGAGAGACCCAGTACTTC.